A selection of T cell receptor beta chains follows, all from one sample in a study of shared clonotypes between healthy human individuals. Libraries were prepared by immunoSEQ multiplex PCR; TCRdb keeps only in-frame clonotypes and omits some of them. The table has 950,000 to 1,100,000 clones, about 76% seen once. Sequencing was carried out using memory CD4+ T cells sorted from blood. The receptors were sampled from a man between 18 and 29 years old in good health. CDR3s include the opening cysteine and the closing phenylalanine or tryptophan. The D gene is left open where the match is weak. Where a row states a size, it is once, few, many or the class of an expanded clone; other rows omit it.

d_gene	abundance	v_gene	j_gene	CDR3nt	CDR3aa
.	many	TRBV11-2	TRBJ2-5	TGTGCCAGCAGCTTATCGTCTCTCACCACCCAGTACTTC	CASSLSSLTTQYF
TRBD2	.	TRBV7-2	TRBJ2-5	TGTGCCAGCAGCTTAGGGGTTAGCGGGGGACCAGGCGAGACCCAGTACTTC	CASSLGVSGGPGETQYF
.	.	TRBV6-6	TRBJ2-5	TGTGCCAGCGGGTCTGGGGCGCGGGAGACCCAGTACTTC	CASGSGARETQYF
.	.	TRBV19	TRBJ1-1	TGTGCCAGTAGTGCCCAATGGGGAGCTGAAGCTTTCTTT	CASSAQWGAEAFF
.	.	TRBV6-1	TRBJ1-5	TGTGCCAGCAGTGAAGTTCACAGCGGGGGTCAGCCCCAGCATTTT	CASSEVHSGGQPQHF
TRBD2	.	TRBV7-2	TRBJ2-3	TGTGCCAGCAGCTTAGACGGGGGGGCAAATACGCAGTATTTT	CASSLDGGANTQYF
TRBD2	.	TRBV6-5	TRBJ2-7	TGTGCCAGCACCGTAGCGGGGCAGCCCTACGAGCAGTACTTC	CASTVAGQPYEQYF
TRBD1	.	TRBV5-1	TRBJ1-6	TGCGCCAGCAGCTTGGTTCCGGGACAGGCGAATTCACCCCTCCACTTT	CASSLVPGQANSPLHF
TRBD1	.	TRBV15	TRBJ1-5	TGTGCCACCAGCAGTAGACAGGGAGTGAGTCAGCCCCAGCATTTT	CATSSRQGVSQPQHF
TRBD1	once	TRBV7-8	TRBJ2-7	TGTGCCAGCAGCTCCCGGGACAGGGGACCCTACGAGCAGTACTTC	CASSSRDRGPYEQYF
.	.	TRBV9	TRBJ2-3	TGTGCCAGCAGCGTCTCGGGTGTTATCACAGATACGCAGTATTTT	CASSVSGVITDTQYF
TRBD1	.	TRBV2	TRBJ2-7	TGTGCCAGCAGAACCGGGACAGGGGGTTTGTCCTACGAGCAGTACTTC	CASRTGTGGLSYEQYF
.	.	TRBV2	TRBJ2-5	TGTGCCAGCAGTGAAGAGTCCAGGAGGCAAGAGACCCAGTACTTC	CASSEESRRQETQYF
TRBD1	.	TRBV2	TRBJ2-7	TGTGCCAGCAGTGCAGCAGGGGGATCCTACGAGCAGTACTTC	CASSAAGGSYEQYF
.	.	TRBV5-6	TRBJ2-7	TGTGCCAGCAGCTTGCCACAGGACTCCTACGAGCAGTACTTC	CASSLPQDSYEQYF